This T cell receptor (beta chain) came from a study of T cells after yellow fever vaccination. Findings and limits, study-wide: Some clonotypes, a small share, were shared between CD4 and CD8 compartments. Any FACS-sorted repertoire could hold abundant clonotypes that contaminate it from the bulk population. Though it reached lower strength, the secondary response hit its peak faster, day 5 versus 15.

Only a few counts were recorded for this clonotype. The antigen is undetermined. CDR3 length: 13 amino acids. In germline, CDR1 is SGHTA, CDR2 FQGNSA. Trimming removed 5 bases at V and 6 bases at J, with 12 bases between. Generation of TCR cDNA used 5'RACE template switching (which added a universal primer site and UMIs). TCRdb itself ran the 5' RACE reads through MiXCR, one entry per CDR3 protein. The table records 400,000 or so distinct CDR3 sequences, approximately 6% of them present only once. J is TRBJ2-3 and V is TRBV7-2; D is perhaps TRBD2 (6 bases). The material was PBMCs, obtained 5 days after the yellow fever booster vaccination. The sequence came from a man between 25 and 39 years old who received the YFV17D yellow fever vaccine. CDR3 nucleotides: TGTGCCAGCAGCCAAATAGGAGGGGATACGCAGTATTTT. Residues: CASSQIGGDTQYF.